This note documents a single T cell receptor beta chain sequence. What it recognizes is unknown. The sample originates from a study of siplizumab effects on memory and regulatory T cells. CDR3 length: 13 amino acids. CDR1 and CDR2 from the germline V gene are MNHEY and SMNVEV (reference sequence). V gave up 3 bases and J gave up 6 bases, with 9 bases separating them. Per individual sample, around 9.1 x 10^4 TCR templates were assayed. The assay was immunoSEQ multiplex PCR, and TCRdb's table has in-frame clones only and misses some. Among roughly 62,000 clones listed, over 90% were seen once. Study findings and constraints: Naive T cells looked more diverse than memory cells, and they looked like major contributors to the alloresponse. Siplizumab significantly reduced alloreactive sequences traceable to unstimulated CD4+ memory cells. Proliferating clones, CD4+ or CD8+, lacked an assignable naive or memory phenotype in roughly 75-97% of cases.

J is TRBJ1-5 and V is TRBV27; the D gene is possibly TRBD1 (6 bases). This TCR came from a human donor in good health. The sequenced sample consisted of CD8+ T cells sorted from blood. In nucleotides, the CDR3 is TGTGCCAGCAGTTTTGGACAGACTCAGCCCCAGCATTTT. Translating it yields CASSFGQTQPQHF.